These T cell receptor beta chains were read from a single sample in a study of blood T cell repertoires in COVID-19. Sequencing used immunoSEQ multiplex PCR; TCRdb keeps in-frame clones, though not all of them. The sample records roughly 300,000 clones, 80% to 90% being singletons. Sequenced: PBMCs or T cells enriched from blood (not recorded which). The source of these receptors is a man aged 30 to 45 who had recovered from COVID-19. The conserved cysteine and the conserved F or W are not part of the CDR3 here. Fields, in order: J gene, D gene, V gene, CDR3 protein. The D gene is left open where the match is weak.

J: TRBJ2-3
D: TRBD2
V: TRBV5-1
CDR3: ASSPTTSGGLTDTQY

J: TRBJ1-6
D: -
V: TRBV3-1/TRBV3-2
CDR3: ASSQERGLYSPLH

J: TRBJ2-6
D: TRBD1
V: TRBV13
CDR3: ASSPRDRGAPSGANVLT

J: TRBJ1-1
D: TRBD1
V: TRBV11-2
CDR3: ASSSRDRVNTEAF

J: TRBJ1-4
D: TRBD1
V: TRBV5-1
CDR3: ASRTGSGQGNEKLF

J: TRBJ2-5
D: -
V: TRBV5-1
CDR3: ASSLGDYQETQY

J: TRBJ1-1
D: -
V: TRBV5-8
CDR3: ASSLGVGEGTEAF

J: TRBJ2-2
D: TRBD1
V: TRBV18
CDR3: ASSRDRGLNTGELF

J: TRBJ2-5
D: -
V: TRBV28
CDR3: ASTKQGREETQY

J: TRBJ1-4
D: -
V: TRBV3-1/TRBV3-2
CDR3: ASSQDVRTGFATNEKLF

J: TRBJ2-6
D: TRBD1
V: TRBV5-1
CDR3: ASSTTGQGSGANVLT

J: TRBJ1-1
D: -
V: TRBV4-2
CDR3: ASSQEQANTEAF

J: TRBJ1-3
D: -
V: TRBV11-3
CDR3: ASSPLTGMGNTIY

J: TRBJ2-1
D: -
V: TRBV3-1/TRBV3-2
CDR3: ASSQVAELLNEQF

J: TRBJ1-6
D: -
V: TRBV27
CDR3: ASSLSGGGNSPLH

J: TRBJ2-7
D: -
V: TRBV18
CDR3: ASSPGVFDEQY

J: TRBJ1-1
D: TRBD1
V: TRBV24-1
CDR3: ATSADRGTEAF

J: TRBJ1-4
D: TRBD1
V: TRBV24-1
CDR3: ATSDPGTAKLF

J: TRBJ2-7
D: TRBD1
V: TRBV4-1
CDR3: ASSRDRGQEQY

J: TRBJ2-7
D: TRBD2
V: TRBV7-8
CDR3: ASSLGLGTSGRSSEQY

J: TRBJ2-7
D: TRBD2
V: TRBV2
CDR3: ASSALAGATEQY

J: TRBJ1-1
D: -
V: TRBV19
CDR3: ASSIQGGATEAF

J: TRBJ1-2
D: -
V: TRBV7-8
CDR3: ASSLAGRSGYT

J: TRBJ2-7
D: TRBD1
V: TRBV3-1/TRBV3-2
CDR3: ASSQEGRTGGDEQY

J: TRBJ2-1
D: TRBD2
V: TRBV6-4
CDR3: ASSDLSLAGVSGEQF

J: TRBJ2-5
D: -
V: TRBV27
CDR3: ASSPTVSYPRETQY

J: TRBJ2-1
D: -
V: TRBV7-2
CDR3: ASSQNSGSTYNEQF

J: TRBJ2-1
D: -
V: TRBV15
CDR3: ATSRTSGELKQF

J: TRBJ2-3
D: TRBD2
V: TRBV5-1
CDR3: ASSLARTSGGASTDTQY

J: TRBJ2-7
D: -
V: TRBV28
CDR3: ASSLGRRVSFREQY

J: TRBJ1-1
D: -
V: TRBV30
CDR3: AWSVEGRNTEAF